This T cell receptor beta chain was found in a study of cytomegalovirus exposure and HLA in healthy donors. Points from the study as a whole: A later analysis, which compared TCR beta chains of equal frequency, found the HLA-associated ones more clonally expanded.

The germline CDR1 and CDR2 sequences are MNHEY and SVGAGI. This CDR3 is built from 12 residues. The V end was cut by 8 bases, the J end by 6 bases, with 13 bases between. Regarding this clone: Its antigen remains unknown.

Use of 60 Vbeta and 13 Jbeta primers characterized the PCR. Some clones are missing from TCRdb's copy, which holds only in-frame ones; the method was immunoSEQ multiplex PCR. Of about 140,000 clones detected, roughly 73% appear once; the ten largest clones hold about 10%. The TCR sequence derives from a man between 18 and 35 years old in good health and CMV-seropositive. Material for sequencing was PBMCs. The chain has TRBV6-5 and TRBJ1-2; D unclear. The CDR3 protein is CASGRRGDGYTF. The CDR3, as DNA: TGTGCCAGCGGCAGGCGTGGTGATGGCTACACCTTC.